The sequence of this T cell receptor beta chain was determined in a study of T cell repertoires in cytomegalovirus infection (dated by TCRdb to about 2019). Describing the broader study: Alongside well-studied HLA-B-restricted epitopes, the peptide stimulations were aimed at recently identified HLA-C-restricted CMV epitopes, whose presentation resists viral immunomodulation. Donor HLA type was relevant to the analysis, as public TCR beta signatures indicated carriage of CMV infection together with the matching HLA type.

The sample was run on an Illumina HiSeq 1500. Starting from the raw public reads, TCRdb applied fastp trimming at Q25, assembled clones with MiXCR and retained in-frame beta chains. CDR3 protein duplicates are merged, each entry listing the most common genes and DNA. The sample data list around 430,000 distinct CDR3 sequences, and approximately 40% of these were observed just once. The leading ten clones occupy about 41% of the sample. This clonotype was picked up a small number of times. What antigen it recognizes has not been identified. No base qualities exist here, and no much larger clone lies one base off it. General findings and caveats noted by the study authors: Carriers of CMV infection plus the relevant HLA type were discriminated by the cumulative frequency of public TCR beta family members in the study cohort and in an independent roughly 340-donor cohort. The ex vivo response was dominated by HLA-C-restricted CMV-specific TCR beta clonotypes, which also provided the single most frequent clonotype in two of eight donors.

The treatment or condition tag for this specimen amounts to: in vitro stimulation with specific CMV peptide epitopes to enrich CMV-specific T cells. This material consisted of cultured PBMCs, taken from culture after CMV antigen stimulation. This receptor was obtained from a human donor in good health (CMV status not recorded). Some clones in this sample may be carry-over from other donors' samples.

The CDR3 reads CASRGTSDIETQYF. The base sequence is TGTGCCAGCAGGGGGACTAGCGACATAGAGACCCAGTACTTC. The sequence joins TRBV12-3 or TRBV12-4 to TRBJ2-5; 10 of the junction bases match TRBD2. V has 6 bases trimmed and J has 4 bases trimmed; junction bases matching no gene number 5. Reading from cysteine to phenylalanine, the CDR3 counts 14 amino acids. The only DNA kept is the CDR3, 42 bases in frame from the first base.